This T cell receptor (beta chain) stems from a study of shared clonotypes between healthy human individuals. Here immunoSEQ multiplex PCR was the method, and the copy in TCRdb shows in-frame clones only, minus some. The table shows around 88,000 clones, with approximately 63% occurring only once. Trimming pared 5 bases from V and 0 bases from J, leaving 14 bases between. Germline loops: CDR1 SEHNR, CDR2 FQNEAQ (reference sequence). This CDR3 contains 16 residues. What was sequenced was memory CD8+ T cells sorted from blood. Subset defined: CD45RO+ cells pooled with CCR7-negative TemRA cells. The chain uses TRBV7-9 and TRBJ1-3, with a possible D match to TRBD1 (6 bases). This clonotype was obtained from a man aged 30 to 39 in good health. The CDR3 here is CASSDNRANSGNTIYF. CDR3 DNA: TGTGCCAGCAGCGATAACAGGGCCAACTCTGGAAACACCATATATTTT.